This T cell receptor (beta chain) originates from a study of radiation and T cells in renal cell carcinoma. Described time point: blood 4 weeks post-SBRT, at nephrectomy. As to treatment: 15 Gy SBRT to primary tumor, nephrectomy 4 weeks later. Generated by immunoSEQ multiplex PCR, the TCRdb table keeps only in-frame clones and is missing some. The table has about 86,000 clones, 85% seen once. For this clone: Its matching antigen is unknown.

Study findings and constraints: From baseline, blood top tumor clonotypes peaked at 2 weeks post-radiation.

The input for sequencing was blood, taken from a patient whose treatment included radiotherapy and nephrectomy. This receptor was taken from a man aged 50 or older with renal cell carcinoma.

CDR3 bases: TGTGCCAGCACTTTTGAAGGGACCTACGAGCAGTACTTC. This translates into CASTFEGTYEQYF. This sequence joins TRBV2 and TRBJ2-7; D remains ambiguous. V lost 7 bases, J lost 2 bases, and 12 bases lay in between. This CDR3 is 13 amino acids long. Germline lookup yields CDR1 SNHLY and CDR2 FYNNEI.